This is a list of T cell receptor beta chains from one sample in a study of STAT5B mutations in CD4+ large granular lymphocyte leukemia. Clones were sequenced by immunoSEQ multiplex PCR, and TCRdb holds only the in-frame ones, with some missing. Among nearly 35,000 clones listed, 70% to 90% were seen once. Material for sequencing was CD4+ T cells from blood buffy coats. These TCRs come from a human donor in good health. Each CDR3 is given with its conserved first and last residue. D genes are given only for firm matches. Clone size is given for some rows only: seen once, a few or many times, or a class if the clone is expanded.

CDR3 protein: CASSRNTEAFF
CDR3 DNA: TGTGCCAGCAGTAGGAACACTGAAGCTTTCTTT
J gene: TRBJ1-1
clone size: .
V gene: TRBV28
CDR3 length: 11
D gene: .

CDR3 protein: CASSPDWRYNEQFF
CDR3 DNA: TGTGCCAGCAGCCCTGACTGGAGGTACAATGAGCAGTTCTTC
J gene: TRBJ2-1
clone size: once
V gene: TRBV11-2
CDR3 length: 14
D gene: .

CDR3 protein: CASSLGTPGNTIYF
CDR3 DNA: TGCGCCAGCAGCCTAGGGACGCCTGGAAACACCATATATTTT
J gene: TRBJ1-3
clone size: .
V gene: TRBV5-1
CDR3 length: 14
D gene: .

CDR3 protein: CASSMGLMGKNIQYF
CDR3 DNA: TGTGCCAGTAGTATGGGTTTAATGGGCAAAAACATTCAGTACTTC
J gene: TRBJ2-4
clone size: .
V gene: TRBV19
CDR3 length: 15
D gene: .

CDR3 protein: CASSPVGGQGEKLFF
CDR3 DNA: TGTGCCAGCAGCCCCGTGGGGGGGCAGGGGGAAAAACTGTTTTTT
J gene: TRBJ1-4
clone size: .
V gene: TRBV9
CDR3 length: 15
D gene: .

CDR3 protein: CASSQEPGVYEQYF
CDR3 DNA: TGCGCCAGCAGCCAAGAGCCAGGAGTATACGAGCAGTACTTC
J gene: TRBJ2-7
clone size: once
V gene: TRBV4-1
CDR3 length: 14
D gene: .

CDR3 protein: CASSRNFRNSEQFF
CDR3 DNA: TGTGCCAGCAGCCGTAATTTCCGCAATAGTGAGCAGTTCTTC
J gene: TRBJ2-1
clone size: .
V gene: TRBV11-3
CDR3 length: 14
D gene: .

CDR3 protein: CASSPPSANVLTF
CDR3 DNA: TGTGCCAGCAGCCCCCCTTCGGCCAACGTCCTGACTTTC
J gene: TRBJ2-6
clone size: .
V gene: TRBV7-6
CDR3 length: 13
D gene: .

CDR3 protein: CATKGTRWNTGELFF
CDR3 DNA: TGTGCCACCAAGGGGACACGTTGGAACACCGGGGAGCTGTTTTTT
J gene: TRBJ2-2
clone size: .
V gene: TRBV6-1
CDR3 length: 15
D gene: .

CDR3 protein: CASSLASESYGYTF
CDR3 DNA: TGTGCCAGCAGCTTAGCTTCAGAGAGCTATGGCTACACCTTC
J gene: TRBJ1-2
clone size: once
V gene: TRBV13
CDR3 length: 14
D gene: .

CDR3 protein: CASSEGKTSGSVWEQFF
CDR3 DNA: TGTGCCAGCAGTGAAGGCAAGACTAGCGGGAGTGTTTGGGAGCAGTTCTTC
J gene: TRBJ2-1
clone size: .
V gene: TRBV6-1
CDR3 length: 17
D gene: TRBD2

CDR3 protein: CASSYQSYNEQFF
CDR3 DNA: TGTGCCAGCAGCTACCAGTCCTACAATGAGCAGTTCTTC
J gene: TRBJ2-1
clone size: once
V gene: TRBV7-9
CDR3 length: 13
D gene: .

CDR3 protein: CASSPGGSLTGYTF
CDR3 DNA: TGTGCCAGCAGTCCAGGTGGGTCCCTTACCGGCTACACCTTC
J gene: TRBJ1-2
clone size: .
V gene: TRBV28
CDR3 length: 14
D gene: .

CDR3 protein: CASSLSGGGGYNEQFF
CDR3 DNA: TGTGCCAGCAGTTTATCGGGCGGGGGGGGATACAATGAGCAGTTCTTC
J gene: TRBJ2-1
clone size: once
V gene: TRBV28
CDR3 length: 16
D gene: TRBD2

CDR3 protein: CASSPTRTVLSSYEQYF
CDR3 DNA: TGTGCCAGCAGCCCCACCCGGACAGTCTTAAGCTCCTACGAGCAGTACTTC
J gene: TRBJ2-7
clone size: once
V gene: TRBV28
CDR3 length: 17
D gene: .

CDR3 protein: CASSVGLAGVWEQYF
CDR3 DNA: TGTGCCAGCAGCGTTGGACTAGCGGGAGTATGGGAGCAGTACTTC
J gene: TRBJ2-7
clone size: few
V gene: TRBV9
CDR3 length: 15
D gene: TRBD2

CDR3 protein: CASSSGGNHYGYTF
CDR3 DNA: TGTGCCAGCAGTTCGGGGGGAAACCACTATGGCTACACCTTC
J gene: TRBJ1-2
clone size: .
V gene: TRBV28
CDR3 length: 14
D gene: .

CDR3 protein: CASSSQLGTGIVNQPQHF
CDR3 DNA: TGTGCCAGCAGTTCTCAGCTCGGGACAGGGATAGTCAATCAGCCCCAGCATTTT
J gene: TRBJ1-5
clone size: .
V gene: TRBV28
CDR3 length: 18
D gene: TRBD1

CDR3 protein: CASGRTSVTGELFF
CDR3 DNA: TGTGCCAGCGGACGGACTAGCGTGACCGGGGAGCTGTTTTTT
J gene: TRBJ2-2
clone size: .
V gene: TRBV11-2
CDR3 length: 14
D gene: TRBD2

CDR3 protein: CASSSSGSKDTGELFF
CDR3 DNA: TGTGCCAGCAGCTCAAGCGGGAGTAAGGACACCGGGGAGCTGTTTTTT
J gene: TRBJ2-2
clone size: .
V gene: TRBV5-4
CDR3 length: 16
D gene: TRBD2

CDR3 protein: CASSLALRQGAHSPLHF
CDR3 DNA: TGTGCCAGCAGCTTAGCGCTAAGGCAGGGGGCCCATTCACCCCTCCACTTT
J gene: TRBJ1-6
clone size: .
V gene: TRBV7-2
CDR3 length: 17
D gene: TRBD1

CDR3 protein: CASGTGQESSYEQYF
CDR3 DNA: TGTGCCAGCGGAACCGGACAGGAGAGCTCCTACGAGCAGTACTTC
J gene: TRBJ2-7
clone size: .
V gene: TRBV21-1
CDR3 length: 15
D gene: .

CDR3 protein: CASSYGTLQETQYF
CDR3 DNA: TGCGCCAGCAGCTACGGGACTCTCCAAGAGACCCAGTACTTC
J gene: TRBJ2-5
clone size: .
V gene: TRBV5-1
CDR3 length: 14
D gene: .

CDR3 protein: CASSFRQGHDGYTF
CDR3 DNA: TGTGCCAGCAGCTTCCGACAGGGGCACGATGGCTACACCTTC
J gene: TRBJ1-2
clone size: .
V gene: TRBV28
CDR3 length: 14
D gene: TRBD1

CDR3 protein: CASSFRTSGSADTQYF
CDR3 DNA: TGTGCCAGCAGCTTCCGGACTAGCGGGAGCGCAGATACGCAGTATTTT
J gene: TRBJ2-3
clone size: .
V gene: TRBV11-2
CDR3 length: 16
D gene: TRBD2

CDR3 protein: CASIDGAGGYTGELFF
CDR3 DNA: TGTGCCAGTATCGATGGAGCGGGAGGCTACACCGGGGAGCTGTTTTTT
J gene: TRBJ2-2
clone size: .
V gene: TRBV19
CDR3 length: 16
D gene: TRBD2

CDR3 protein: CATSETGGPYEQYF
CDR3 DNA: TGTGCCACTTCGGAGACGGGGGGACCCTACGAGCAGTACTTC
J gene: TRBJ2-7
clone size: .
V gene: TRBV6-6
CDR3 length: 14
D gene: TRBD2

CDR3 protein: CASSAPGGAKSTDTQYF
CDR3 DNA: TGTGCCAGCAGCGCACCGGGAGGAGCGAAAAGCACAGATACGCAGTATTTT
J gene: TRBJ2-3
clone size: .
V gene: TRBV7-8
CDR3 length: 17
D gene: TRBD2

CDR3 protein: CASSPQSQSSYEQYF
CDR3 DNA: TGCGCCAGCAGCCCACAGTCTCAGAGCTCCTACGAGCAGTACTTC
J gene: TRBJ2-7
clone size: few
V gene: TRBV5-1
CDR3 length: 15
D gene: .

CDR3 protein: CASSELAAVIPFF
CDR3 DNA: TGTGCCAGCAGTGAACTAGCGGCTGTTATTCCGTTCTTC
J gene: TRBJ2-1
clone size: .
V gene: TRBV6-1
CDR3 length: 13
D gene: TRBD2

CDR3 protein: CSAGMNTEAFF
CDR3 DNA: TGCAGCGCGGGGATGAACACTGAAGCTTTCTTT
J gene: TRBJ1-1
clone size: .
V gene: TRBV29-1
CDR3 length: 11
D gene: .

CDR3 protein: CASSTTTDTQYF
CDR3 DNA: TGTGCCAGCAGCACTACCACAGATACGCAGTATTTT
J gene: TRBJ2-3
clone size: .
V gene: TRBV5-4
CDR3 length: 12
D gene: .

CDR3 protein: CASSRQGNTGELFF
CDR3 DNA: TGCGCCAGCAGCCGACAGGGCAACACCGGGGAGCTGTTTTTT
J gene: TRBJ2-2
clone size: .
V gene: TRBV4-3
CDR3 length: 14
D gene: TRBD1

CDR3 protein: CASSPFHAQVADTQYF
CDR3 DNA: TGCGCCAGCAGCCCTTTTCACGCCCAGGTCGCAGATACGCAGTATTTT
J gene: TRBJ2-3
clone size: .
V gene: TRBV4-1
CDR3 length: 16
D gene: .

CDR3 protein: CASTRLGGEQYF
CDR3 DNA: TGTGCCAGCACCCGTCTTGGGGGCGAGCAGTACTTC
J gene: TRBJ2-7
clone size: .
V gene: TRBV2
CDR3 length: 12
D gene: .

CDR3 protein: CASSQSGTGEQFF
CDR3 DNA: TGTGCCAGCAGCCAATCCGGGACGGGTGAGCAGTTCTTC
J gene: TRBJ2-1
clone size: .
V gene: TRBV14
CDR3 length: 13
D gene: .

CDR3 protein: CASSLIFGDNEQFF
CDR3 DNA: TGTGCCAGCAGTTTAATATTCGGGGACAATGAGCAGTTCTTC
J gene: TRBJ2-1
clone size: .
V gene: TRBV28
CDR3 length: 14
D gene: .

CDR3 protein: CATGGLAGGMGDEQFF
CDR3 DNA: TGTGCCACCGGGGGACTAGCGGGAGGAATGGGCGATGAGCAGTTCTTC
J gene: TRBJ2-1
clone size: .
V gene: TRBV5-6
CDR3 length: 16
D gene: TRBD2

CDR3 protein: CASSSGGPEAFF
CDR3 DNA: TGCGCCAGCAGTTCGGGGGGCCCTGAAGCTTTCTTT
J gene: TRBJ1-1
clone size: .
V gene: TRBV5-1
CDR3 length: 12
D gene: .

CDR3 protein: CASSLGPIETQYF
CDR3 DNA: TGCGCCAGCAGCTTGGGGCCAATTGAGACCCAGTACTTC
J gene: TRBJ2-5
clone size: once
V gene: TRBV5-1
CDR3 length: 13
D gene: .

CDR3 protein: CASSPGTAGGEQYF
CDR3 DNA: TGCGCCAGCAGCCCTGGGACAGCCGGAGGGGAGCAGTACTTC
J gene: TRBJ2-7
clone size: .
V gene: TRBV5-1
CDR3 length: 14
D gene: .

CDR3 protein: CASREREAYNEQFF
CDR3 DNA: TGTGCCAGCAGAGAGCGGGAGGCTTACAATGAGCAGTTCTTC
J gene: TRBJ2-1
clone size: .
V gene: TRBV2
CDR3 length: 14
D gene: TRBD2